Presented here are 7 T cell receptor beta chains from one specimen sequenced in a study of blood T cell repertoires in COVID-19. TCRdb keeps only in-frame clones here, not all; method: immunoSEQ multiplex PCR. The profile shows roughly 60,000 clones, 60% to 85% of them singletons. Sequenced material: peripheral blood. Every receptor here comes from a human donor in a cohort sampled during active COVID-19.

The V and J genes are TRBV7-2 and TRBJ1-5, with no clear D. This CDR3 spans 13 amino acids. CDR1 is SGHTA and CDR2 is FQGNSA in the germline V gene. V was shortened by 2 bases and J by 5 bases, with 7 bases between the two germline ends. The CDR3: CASSLTGDQPQHF. The CDR3 DNA reads as TGTGCCAGCAGCTTAACGGGAGATCAGCCCCAGCATTTT.

This rearrangement joins TRBV5-5 to TRBJ2-7, with 7 bases aligning to TRBD1. Losses at the gene ends were 4 bases for V and 1 base for J; bases not matched to a gene: 5. Per germline, CDR1 SGHKS and CDR2 YYEKEE (reference sequence). The CDR3 is 14 residues long. CDR3 DNA: TGTGCCAGCAGCCCGGGACAGCTTTCCTACGAGCAGTACTTC. Translation gives CASSPGQLSYEQYF.

This chain uses TRBV11-2 with TRBJ1-2, with unresolved D. The CDR3 is made up of 15 amino acids. The V gene lost 8 bases and the J gene lost 8 bases, with 24 bases spanning the gap. Per germline, CDR1 SGHAT and CDR2 FQNNGV. For the CDR3, the DNA is TGTGCCAGCCTCCAGTTAGGGCGGGCCGCTATGGGCTACACCTTC. This encodes CASLQLGRAAMGYTF.

The J gene is TRBJ1-1, the V gene TRBV7-2, with D hard to call. The CDR3 contains 15 residues. Trimming took off 3 bases at V and 4 bases at J, with 15 bases between the two ends. Germline CDR1 is SGHTA and CDR2 is FQGNSA. For the CDR3, the DNA is TGTGCCAGCAGCTTGTTACCGAAAACTAGCACTGAAGCTTTCTTT. It codes for CASSLLPKTSTEAFF.

The chain joins TRBV24-1 to TRBJ2-1, with D unclear. CDR1 is KGHDR and CDR2 is SFDVKD in the germline V gene. V shed 5 bases and J shed 9 bases, with 13 bases lying between them. The CDR3 length is 13 residues. CDR3 bases: TGTGCCACCAGTGCTGATACATCCGCTGAGCAGTTCTTC. Protein sequence: CATSADTSAEQFF.

This chain connects TRBV28 to TRBJ2-7, with D tentatively TRBD1 (6 bases). Per germline, CDR1 MDHEN and CDR2 SYDVKM. The V end lost 8 bases, the J end lost 8 bases, and 19 bases lay between the germline ends. The CDR3 contains 13 residues. This CDR3 is CASLGAEGIKQYF. The DNA of the CDR3 is TGTGCCAGCCTGGGGGCAGAGGGAATCAAGCAGTACTTC.

V is TRBV5-5 and J is TRBJ2-6; D gene ambiguous. V was pared by 4 bases and J by 2 bases, with 13 bases between. CDR1 is SGHKS and CDR2 is YYEKEE in the germline V gene (reference sequence). The CDR3 contains 16 residues. The CDR3 is CASSIGFQAGANVLTF. The DNA of the CDR3 is TGTGCCAGCAGCATCGGTTTTCAGGCTGGGGCCAACGTCCTGACTTTC.